Here is one T cell receptor beta chain with its context. Its target is unknown. Trimming removed 6 bases from V and 4 bases from J, with 10 bases in between. The CDR3 sequence is 14 residues long. The sample belongs to a study of identical twins. Whole-study results and caveats: Insertion counts were lower in abundant cord blood beta clonotypes, a trend that memory repertoires did not show.

A universal primer site arose from template switching, and cDNA bore unique molecular identifiers. TCRdb recomputed calls from the 5' RACE reads with MiXCR, one row per CDR3 protein. The sample consists of 1.5 million to 2 million distinct CDR3 sequences, 25% to 35% of them appearing once. J is TRBJ2-6 and V is TRBV12-3 or TRBV12-4; no definite D call. This sequence was found in a newborn girl in good health. Sequenced: cord blood. CDR3 nucleotides: TGTGCCAGCAGAGAGAGTGCAGGGGCCAACGTCCTGACTTTC. Protein product: CASRESAGANVLTF.